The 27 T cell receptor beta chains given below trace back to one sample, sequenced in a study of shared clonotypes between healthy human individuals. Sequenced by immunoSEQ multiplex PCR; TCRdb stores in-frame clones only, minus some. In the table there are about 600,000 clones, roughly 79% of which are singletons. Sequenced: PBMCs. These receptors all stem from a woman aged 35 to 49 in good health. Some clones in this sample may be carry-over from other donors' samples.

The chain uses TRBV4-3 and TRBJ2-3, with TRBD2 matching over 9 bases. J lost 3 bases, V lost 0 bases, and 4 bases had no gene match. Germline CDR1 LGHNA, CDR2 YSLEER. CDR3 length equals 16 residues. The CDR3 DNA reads TGCGCCAGCAGCCAAGAGGTGCGGGAGGGAACAGATACGCAGTATTTT. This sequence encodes CASSQEVREGTDTQYF.

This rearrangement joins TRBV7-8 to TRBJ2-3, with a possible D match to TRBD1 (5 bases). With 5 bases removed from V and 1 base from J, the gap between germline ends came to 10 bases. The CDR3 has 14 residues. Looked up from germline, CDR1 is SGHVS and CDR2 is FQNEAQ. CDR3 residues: CASSGDRGTDTQYF. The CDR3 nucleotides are TGTGCCAGCAGCGGAGACAGAGGCACAGATACGCAGTATTTT.

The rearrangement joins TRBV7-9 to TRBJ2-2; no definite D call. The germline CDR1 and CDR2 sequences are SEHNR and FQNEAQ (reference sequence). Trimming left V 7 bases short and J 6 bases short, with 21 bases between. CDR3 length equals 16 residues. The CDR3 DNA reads TGTGCCAGCACCCCCCCGGCGGATTCAACCTCCGGGGAGCTGTTTTTT. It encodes CASTPPADSTSGELFF.

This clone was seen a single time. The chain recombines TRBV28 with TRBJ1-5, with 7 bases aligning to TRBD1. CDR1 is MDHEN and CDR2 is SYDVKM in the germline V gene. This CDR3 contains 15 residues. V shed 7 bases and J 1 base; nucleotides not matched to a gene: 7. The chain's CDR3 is CASTKQGVSNQPQHF. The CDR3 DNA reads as TGTGCCAGCACCAAGCAGGGGGTAAGCAATCAGCCCCAGCATTTT.

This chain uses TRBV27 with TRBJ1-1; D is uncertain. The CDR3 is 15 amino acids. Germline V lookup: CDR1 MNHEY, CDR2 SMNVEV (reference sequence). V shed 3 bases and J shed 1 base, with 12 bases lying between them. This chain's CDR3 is CASSLVGWENTEAFF. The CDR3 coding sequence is TGTGCCAGCAGTTTGGTTGGGTGGGAGAACACTGAAGCTTTCTTT.

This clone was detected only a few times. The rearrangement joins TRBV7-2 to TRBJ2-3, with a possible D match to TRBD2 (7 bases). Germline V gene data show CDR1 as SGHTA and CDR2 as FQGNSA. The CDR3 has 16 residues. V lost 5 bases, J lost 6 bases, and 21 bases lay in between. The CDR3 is CASSPRRGGSGDTQYF. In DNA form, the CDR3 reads TGTGCCAGCAGCCCACGAAGGGGGGGTAGCGGTGATACGCAGTATTTT. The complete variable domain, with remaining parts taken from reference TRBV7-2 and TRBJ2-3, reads GAGVSQSPSNKVTEKGKDVELRCDPISGHTALYWYRQSLGQGLEFLIYFQGNSAPDKSGLPSDRFSAERTGGSVSTLTIQRTQQEDSAVYLCASSPRRGGSGDTQYFGPGTRLTVL.

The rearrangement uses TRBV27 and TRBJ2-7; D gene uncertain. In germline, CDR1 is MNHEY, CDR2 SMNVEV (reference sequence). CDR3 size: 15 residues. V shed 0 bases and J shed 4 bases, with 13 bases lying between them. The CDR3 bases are TGTGCCAGCAGTTTATCCCCGGGCAACCTTTACGAGCAGTACTTC. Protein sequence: CASSLSPGNLYEQYF.

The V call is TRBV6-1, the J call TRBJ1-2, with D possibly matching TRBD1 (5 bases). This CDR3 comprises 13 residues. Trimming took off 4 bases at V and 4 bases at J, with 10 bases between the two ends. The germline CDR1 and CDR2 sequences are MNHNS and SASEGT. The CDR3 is CASSATGPYGYTF. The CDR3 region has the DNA TGTGCCAGCAGTGCTACAGGTCCCTATGGCTACACCTTC.

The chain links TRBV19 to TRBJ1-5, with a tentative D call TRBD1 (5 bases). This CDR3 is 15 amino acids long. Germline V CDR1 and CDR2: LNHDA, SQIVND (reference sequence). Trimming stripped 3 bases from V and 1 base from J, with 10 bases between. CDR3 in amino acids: CASSIYRDSNQPQHF. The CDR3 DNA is TGTGCCAGTAGTATCTACCGGGACAGCAATCAGCCCCAGCATTTT.

For the CDR3, the DNA is TGTGCCTGGAGAGGGACATTAAACACTGAAGCTTTCTTT. It codes for CAWRGTLNTEAFF. The chain links TRBV30 to TRBJ1-1; TRBD1 might be the D (6 bases). Germline V gives CDR1 GTSNPN, CDR2 SVGIG (reference sequence). This CDR3 comprises 13 residues. The V end lost 3 bases, the J end lost 2 bases, and 10 bases lay between the germline ends.

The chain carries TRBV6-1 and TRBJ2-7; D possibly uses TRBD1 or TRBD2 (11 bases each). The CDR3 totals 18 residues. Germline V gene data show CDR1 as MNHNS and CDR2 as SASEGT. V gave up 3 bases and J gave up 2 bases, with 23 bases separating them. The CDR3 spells CASSEGQGGLAAPYEQYF. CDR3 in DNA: TGTGCCAGCAGTGAGGGACAGGGGGGACTAGCGGCGCCCTACGAGCAGTACTTC.

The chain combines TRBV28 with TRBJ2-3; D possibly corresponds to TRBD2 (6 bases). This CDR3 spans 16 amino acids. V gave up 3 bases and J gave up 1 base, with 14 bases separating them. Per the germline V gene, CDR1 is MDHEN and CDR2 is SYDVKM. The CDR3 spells CASSLEGRARTDTQYF. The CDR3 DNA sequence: TGTGCCAGCAGTTTGGAGGGCAGGGCGCGCACAGATACGCAGTATTTT.

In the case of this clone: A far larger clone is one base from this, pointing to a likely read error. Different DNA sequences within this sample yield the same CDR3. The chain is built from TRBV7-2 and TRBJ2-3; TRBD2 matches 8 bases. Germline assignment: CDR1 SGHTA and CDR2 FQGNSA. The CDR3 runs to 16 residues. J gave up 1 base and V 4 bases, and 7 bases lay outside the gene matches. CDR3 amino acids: CASSSQRGLGTDTQYF. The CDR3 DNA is TGTGCCAGCAGCTCCCAGCGGGGACTAGGCACAGATACGCAGTATTTT.

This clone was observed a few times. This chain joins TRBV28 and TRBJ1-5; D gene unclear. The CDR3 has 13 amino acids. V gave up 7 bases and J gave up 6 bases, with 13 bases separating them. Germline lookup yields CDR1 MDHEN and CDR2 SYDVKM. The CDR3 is CASKNSGVQPQHF. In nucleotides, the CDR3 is TGTGCCAGCAAAAATTCTGGGGTTCAGCCCCAGCATTTT.

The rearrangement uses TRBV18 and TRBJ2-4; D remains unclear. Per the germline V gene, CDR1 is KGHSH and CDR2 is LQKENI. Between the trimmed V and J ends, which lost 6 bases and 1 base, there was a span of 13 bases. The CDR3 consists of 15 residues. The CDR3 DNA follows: TGTGCCAGCTCCCCCGGTCTGGGGGCCAAAAACATTCAGTACTTC. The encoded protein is CASSPGLGAKNIQYF.

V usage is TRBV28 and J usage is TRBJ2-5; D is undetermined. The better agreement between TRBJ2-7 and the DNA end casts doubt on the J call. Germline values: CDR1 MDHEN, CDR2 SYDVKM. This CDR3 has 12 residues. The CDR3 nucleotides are TGTGCCAGCAGTGACCCGAACCGCGAGCAGTACTTC. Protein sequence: CASSDPNREQYF.

The CDR3 loop reads CASSSPVPYEQYF. CDR3 nucleotide sequence: TGTGCCAGCAGTTCACCCGTCCCCTACGAGCAGTACTTC. The chain has TRBV2 and TRBJ2-5; D is uncertain. The tail of the sequence fits TRBJ2-7 better, so the J call may be wrong. Germline CDR1 SNHLY, CDR2 FYNNEI. The CDR3 is made up of 13 amino acids.

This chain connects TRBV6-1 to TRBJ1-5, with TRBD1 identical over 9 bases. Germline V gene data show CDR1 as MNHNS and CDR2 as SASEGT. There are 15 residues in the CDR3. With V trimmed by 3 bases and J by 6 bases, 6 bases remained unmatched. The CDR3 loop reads CASSETGGSFQPQHF. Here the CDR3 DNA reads TGTGCCAGCAGTGAGACAGGGGGAAGTTTTCAGCCCCAGCATTTT.

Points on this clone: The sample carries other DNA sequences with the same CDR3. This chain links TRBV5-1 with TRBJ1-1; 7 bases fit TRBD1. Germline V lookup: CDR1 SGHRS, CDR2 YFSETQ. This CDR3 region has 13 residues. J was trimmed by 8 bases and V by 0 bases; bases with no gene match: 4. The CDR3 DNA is TGCGCCAGCAGCTTGGACAGGGGCACCGAAGCTTTCTTT. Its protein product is CASSLDRGTEAFF.

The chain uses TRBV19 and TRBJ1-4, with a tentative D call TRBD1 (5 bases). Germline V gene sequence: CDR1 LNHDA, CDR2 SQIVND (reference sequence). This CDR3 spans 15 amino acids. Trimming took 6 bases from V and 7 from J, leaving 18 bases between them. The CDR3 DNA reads TGTGCCAGTAGCCTCCTGGGGGTCGACCTTGAAAAACTGTTTTTT. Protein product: CASSLLGVDLEKLFF.

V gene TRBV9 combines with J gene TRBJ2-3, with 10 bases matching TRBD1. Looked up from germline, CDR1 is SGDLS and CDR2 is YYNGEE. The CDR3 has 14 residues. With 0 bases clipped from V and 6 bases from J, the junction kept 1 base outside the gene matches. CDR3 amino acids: CASSVGTGGDTQYF. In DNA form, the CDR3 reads TGTGCCAGCAGCGTAGGGACAGGGGGTGATACGCAGTATTTT.

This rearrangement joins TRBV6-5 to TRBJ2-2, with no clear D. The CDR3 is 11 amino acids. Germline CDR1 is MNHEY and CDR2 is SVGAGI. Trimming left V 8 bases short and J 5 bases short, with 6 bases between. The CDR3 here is CASSGTGELFF. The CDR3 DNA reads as TGTGCCAGCTCGGGTACCGGGGAGCTGTTTTTT.

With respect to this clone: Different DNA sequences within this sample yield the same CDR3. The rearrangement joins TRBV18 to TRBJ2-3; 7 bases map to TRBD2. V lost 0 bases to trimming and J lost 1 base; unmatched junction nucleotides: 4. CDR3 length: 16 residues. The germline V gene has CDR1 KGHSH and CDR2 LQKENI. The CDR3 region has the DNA TGTGCCAGCTCACCACCGGGGCTAGCGGGCACAGATACGCAGTATTTT. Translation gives CASSPPGLAGTDTQYF.

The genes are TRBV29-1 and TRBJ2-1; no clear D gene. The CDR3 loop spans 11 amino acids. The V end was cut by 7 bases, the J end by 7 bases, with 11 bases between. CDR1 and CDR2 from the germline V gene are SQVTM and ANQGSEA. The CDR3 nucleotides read TGCAGCGCCACCCCTGGGAATGAGCAGTTCTTC. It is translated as CSATPGNEQFF.

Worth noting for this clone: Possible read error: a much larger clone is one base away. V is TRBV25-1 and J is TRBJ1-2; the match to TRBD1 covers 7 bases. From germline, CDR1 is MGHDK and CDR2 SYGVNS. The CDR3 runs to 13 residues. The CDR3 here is CASRAGGRYDYTF. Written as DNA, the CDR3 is TGTGCCAGCAGGGCAGGGGGTCGCTATGACTACACCTTC.

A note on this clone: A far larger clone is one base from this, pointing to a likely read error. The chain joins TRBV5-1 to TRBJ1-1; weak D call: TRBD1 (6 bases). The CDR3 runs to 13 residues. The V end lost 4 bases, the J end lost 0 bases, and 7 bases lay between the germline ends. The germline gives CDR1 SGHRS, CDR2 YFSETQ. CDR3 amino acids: CASSGQLNTEAFF. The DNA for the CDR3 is TGCGCCAGCAGCGGACAGCTGAACACTGAAGCTTTCTTT.

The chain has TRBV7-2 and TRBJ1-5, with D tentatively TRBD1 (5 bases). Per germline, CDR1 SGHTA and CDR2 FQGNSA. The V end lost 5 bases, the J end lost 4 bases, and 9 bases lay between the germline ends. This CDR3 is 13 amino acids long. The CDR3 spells CASSRNRNQPQHF. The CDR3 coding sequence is TGTGCCAGCAGCCGGAACAGGAATCAGCCCCAGCATTTT.